This entry lists 19 T cell receptor beta chains sequenced from one sample in a study of radiotherapy plus CTLA-4 blockade in lung cancer. Profiling relied on immunoSEQ multiplex PCR, and the TCRdb table lists in-frame clones only, not all of them. The sample has roughly 80,000 clones, 60% to 85% seen once. The sample consisted of peripheral blood, taken from a patient treated with radiotherapy plus ipilimumab. These receptors were obtained from a human donor with non-small cell lung cancer who had a partial response to radiotherapy plus ipilimumab. Some clones in this sample may be carry-over from other donors' samples.

V and J are TRBV11-2 and TRBJ2-7; a weak D match, TRBD1 (6 bases). The germline V and J ends were trimmed by 2 bases and 7 bases, with 24 bases remaining between them. The CDR3 consists of 17 residues. CDR1 and CDR2 (germline): SGHAT, FQNNGV. CDR3: CASSLLSGRRGLWEQYF. The CDR3 region has the DNA TGTGCCAGCAGCTTACTATCGGGTCGCAGGGGTCTTTGGGAGCAGTACTTC.

This chain links TRBV6-1 with TRBJ2-5; 9 bases line up with TRBD1. This CDR3 region has 15 residues. V dropped 6 bases and J dropped 2; count of bases not matched to a gene: 7. CDR1 MNHNS and CDR2 SASEGT come from the germline V gene. The CDR3 bases are TGTGCCAGCAGATGGACAGGGGCCCAACAAGAGACCCAGTACTTC. It translates to CASRWTGAQQETQYF.

The J gene is TRBJ2-7, the V gene TRBV5-4; tentatively, D is TRBD1 (5 bases). This CDR3 contains 15 residues. CDR1 is SGHNT, CDR2 YYREEE, per germline (reference sequence). V dropped 0 bases and J dropped 0 bases, with 10 bases sitting between them. CDR3 protein: CASSLGQGLSYEQYF. The CDR3 DNA follows: TGTGCCAGCAGCTTGGGTCAGGGTCTCTCCTACGAGCAGTACTTC. Full variable domain (missing parts from reference TRBV5-4 and TRBJ2-7): ETGVTQSPTHLIKTRGQQVTLRCSSQSGHNTVSWYQQALGQGPQFIFQYYREEENGRGNFPPRFSGLQFPNYSSELNVNALELDDSALYLCASSLGQGLSYEQYFGPGTRLTVT.

The chain recombines TRBV19 with TRBJ1-5; D gene ambiguous. Deletions cut 2 bases from V and 5 bases from J, with 13 bases between. The CDR3 has 15 amino acids. Germline CDR1 LNHDA, CDR2 SQIVND (reference sequence). In DNA, the CDR3 is TGTGCCAGTAGTATAAACTCCATCCCTGATCAGCCCCAGCATTTT. Protein product: CASSINSIPDQPQHF.

The rearrangement joins TRBV18 to TRBJ2-7; 10 bases agree with TRBD1. J was trimmed by 5 bases and V by 4 bases; bases with no gene match: 8. From germline, CDR1 is KGHSH and CDR2 LQKENI. The CDR3 runs 15 residues. The CDR3 coding sequence is TGTGCCAGCTCACTAGGGACAGGGGTTTCAGACGAGCAGTACTTC. Its translation: CASSLGTGVSDEQYF.

The chain uses TRBV4-1 and TRBJ1-2; the D is unclear. V was pared by 0 bases and J by 8 bases, with 10 bases between. The CDR3 consists of 13 residues. Germline CDR1 reads MGHRA; CDR2 reads YSYEKL. In DNA form, the CDR3 reads TGCGCCAGCAGCCAAGATAGATCTACCGGCTACACCTTC. Its translation: CASSQDRSTGYTF.

The rearrangement uses TRBV27 and TRBJ2-2; the D gene is possibly TRBD2 (7 bases). The CDR3 extends over 16 amino acids. Trimming cost V 7 bases and J 5 bases, with 20 bases left between them. Per the germline V gene, CDR1 is MNHEY and CDR2 is SMNVEV (reference sequence). CDR3 residues: CASKWRGPRGTGELFF. In DNA, the CDR3 is TGTGCCAGCAAATGGCGGGGGCCACGGGGGACCGGGGAGCTGTTTTTT.

The chain has TRBV9 and TRBJ2-2; D is unclear. CDR1 SGDLS and CDR2 YYNGEE come from the germline V gene. V was shortened by 2 bases and J by 4 bases, with 9 bases between the two germline ends. The length of the CDR3 is 14 residues. The CDR3 coding sequence is TGTGCCAGCAGCGTCTTCGGGTTCACCGGGGAGCTGTTTTTT. Its translation is CASSVFGFTGELFF.

A few counts support this clone. J is TRBJ1-3 and V is TRBV2; 9 bases align to TRBD1. The J segment lost 4 bases and the V segment lost 5 bases, leaving 3 bases of the junction unmatched. Germline V lookup: CDR1 SNHLY, CDR2 FYNNEI. The CDR3 length is 14 residues. CDR3 sequence: CASSTGGLGNTIYF. In nucleotides, the CDR3 is TGTGCCAGCAGTACAGGGGGCCTAGGAAACACCATATATTTT.

The chain recombines TRBV6-1 with TRBJ2-7; D might be TRBD1 (8 bases). Germline loops: CDR1 MNHNS, CDR2 SASEGT. The CDR3 has 14 residues. The germline V and J ends were trimmed by 6 bases and 6 bases, with 18 bases remaining between them. The CDR3 DNA reads TGTGCCAGCAGGGAAACAGGGGGAGGGGGCGAGCAGTACTTC. Translation gives CASRETGGGGEQYF.

The chain couples TRBV7-8 to TRBJ2-7, with 7 bases aligning to TRBD2. This CDR3 spans 15 amino acids. The J segment lost 6 bases and the V segment lost 1 base, leaving 9 bases of the junction unmatched. Germline CDR1 reads SGHVS; CDR2 reads FQNEAQ. The CDR3 DNA is TGTGCCAGCAGCTTAGAAGCGGGGACCCCCCTCGAGCAGTACTTC. It encodes CASSLEAGTPLEQYF.

The chain has TRBV2 and TRBJ2-2; 8 nucleotides agree with TRBD1. The CDR3 contains 14 residues. Germline V gene sequence: CDR1 SNHLY, CDR2 FYNNEI. V was clipped by 7 bases and J by 4 bases; unmatched bases: 5. The CDR3 DNA sequence: TGTGCCAGCACAACAGGGGGATTCACCGGGGAGCTGTTTTTT. Translation gives CASTTGGFTGELFF. Full variable domain (outside the CDR3, taken from reference TRBV2 and TRBJ2-2): EPEVTQTPSHQVTQMGQEVILRCVPISNHLYFYWYRQILGQKVEFLVSFYNNEISEKSEIFDDQFSVERPDGSNFTLKIRSTKLEDSAMYFCASTTGGFTGELFFGEGSRLTVL.

The V call is TRBV5-6, the J call TRBJ1-6, with a weak D call TRBD1 (6 bases). Trimming took off 4 bases at V and 6 bases at J, with 14 bases between the two ends. Germline V CDR1 and CDR2: SGHDT, YYEEEE. The CDR3 extends over 15 amino acids. CDR3 sequence (DNA): TGTGCCAGCAGCCCCTGGGGGCTTGGTAATTCACCCCTCCACTTT. This translates into CASSPWGLGNSPLHF.

A word on this clone: Within the sample, other DNA sequences also encode this same CDR3. The genes are TRBV30 and TRBJ2-2; TRBD1 might be the D (5 bases). The V end was cut by 0 bases, the J end by 4 bases, with 12 bases between. The V gene's germline CDR1 is GTSNPN and CDR2 SVGIG (reference sequence). The CDR3 extends over 15 amino acids. This chain's CDR3 is CAWSVLAGPTGELFF. CDR3 DNA: TGTGCCTGGAGTGTGTTGGCAGGGCCCACCGGGGAGCTGTTTTTT.

This chain links TRBV18 with TRBJ2-1; 15 bases map to TRBD2. Trimming cost V 5 bases and J 6 bases; bases outside gene matches: 8. Germline lookup yields CDR1 KGHSH and CDR2 LQKENI. There are 17 residues in the CDR3. The chain's CDR3 is CASSAGLAGGPANEQFF. CDR3 bases: TGTGCCAGCTCAGCCGGACTAGCGGGGGGGCCGGCCAATGAGCAGTTCTTC.

The chain combines TRBV9 with TRBJ2-7; perhaps TRBD1 as D (6 bases). V lost 0 bases and J lost 3, with 13 bases in between. The germline gives CDR1 SGDLS, CDR2 YYNGEE. This CDR3 is 15 amino acids long. In nucleotides, the CDR3 is TGTGCCAGCAGCGTAGGACAGGAAAAATACTACGAGCAGTACTTC. It encodes CASSVGQEKYYEQYF.

The chain carries TRBV5-6 and TRBJ2-2; D uncertain. V shed 4 bases and J shed 2 bases, with 9 bases lying between them. CDR1 is SGHDT and CDR2 is YYEEEE in the germline V gene. CDR3 length: 14 residues. In nucleotides, the CDR3 is TGTGCCAGCAGCATCACAGCTAACACCGGGGAGCTGTTTTTT. It codes for CASSITANTGELFF.

The J gene is TRBJ1-2, the V gene TRBV7-6; 8 bases match TRBD1. The CDR3 consists of 15 residues. The V segment lost 4 bases and the J segment 2 bases; nucleotides outside the gene matches: 6. Germline V gene sequence: CDR1 SGHVS, CDR2 FNYEAQ. The CDR3 nucleotides are TGTGCCAGCAGCTCCCGACAGGGGATCAACTATGGCTACACCTTC. It is translated as CASSSRQGINYGYTF. The full variable domain, completed using reference TRBV7-6 and TRBJ1-2, is GAGVSQSPRYKVTKRGQDVALRCDPISGHVSLYWYRQALGQGPEFLTYFNYEAQQDKSGLPNDRFSAERPEGSISTLTIQRTEQRDSAMYRCASSSRQGINYGYTFGSGTRLTVV.

This chain links TRBV4-2 with TRBJ2-3; TRBD2 matches at 9 bases. CDR1 is LGHNA, CDR2 YNFKEQ, per germline. V was clipped by 0 bases and J by 0 bases; unmatched bases: 1. This CDR3 region has 16 residues. CDR3 protein: CASSQELAGSTDTQYF. The CDR3 bases are TGTGCCAGCAGCCAAGAGCTAGCGGGAAGCACAGATACGCAGTATTTT.